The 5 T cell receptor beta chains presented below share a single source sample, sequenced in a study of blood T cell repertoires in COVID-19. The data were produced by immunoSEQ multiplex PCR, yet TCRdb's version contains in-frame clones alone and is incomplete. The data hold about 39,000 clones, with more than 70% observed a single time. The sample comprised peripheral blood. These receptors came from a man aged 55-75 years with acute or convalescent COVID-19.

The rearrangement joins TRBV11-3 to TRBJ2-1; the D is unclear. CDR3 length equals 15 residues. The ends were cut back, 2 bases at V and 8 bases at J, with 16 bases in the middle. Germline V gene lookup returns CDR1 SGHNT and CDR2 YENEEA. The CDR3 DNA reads TGTGCCAGCAGCTTAACCCTGGCGGCCGAACATGAGCAGTTCTTC. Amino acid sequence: CASSLTLAAEHEQFF.

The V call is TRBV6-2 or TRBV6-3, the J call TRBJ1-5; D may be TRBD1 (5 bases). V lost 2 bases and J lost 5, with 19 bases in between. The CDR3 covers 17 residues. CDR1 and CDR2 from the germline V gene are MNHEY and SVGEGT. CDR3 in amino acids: CASSYIPWGGADQPQHF. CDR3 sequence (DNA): TGTGCCAGCAGTTACATACCCTGGGGAGGGGCCGATCAGCCCCAGCATTTT.

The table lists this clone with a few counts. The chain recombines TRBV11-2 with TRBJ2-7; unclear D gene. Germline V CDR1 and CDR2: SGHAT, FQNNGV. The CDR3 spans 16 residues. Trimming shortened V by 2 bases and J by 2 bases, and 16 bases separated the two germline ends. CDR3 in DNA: TGTGCCAGCAGCTTAATCACAGCCTTAGGAACCTACGAGCAGTACTTC. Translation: CASSLITALGTYEQYF.

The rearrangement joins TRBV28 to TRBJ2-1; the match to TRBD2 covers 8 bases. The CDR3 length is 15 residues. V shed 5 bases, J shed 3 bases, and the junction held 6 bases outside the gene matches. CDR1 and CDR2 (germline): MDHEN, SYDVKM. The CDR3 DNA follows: TGTGCCAGCAGTGGGAGCGGGAGAGGCTACAATGAGCAGTTCTTC. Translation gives CASSGSGRGYNEQFF.

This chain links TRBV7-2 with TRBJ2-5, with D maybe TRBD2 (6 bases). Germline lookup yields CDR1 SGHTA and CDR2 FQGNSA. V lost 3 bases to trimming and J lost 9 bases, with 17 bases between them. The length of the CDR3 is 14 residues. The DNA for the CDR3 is TGTGCCAGCAGCTTGCTCACAGCCACGGGGGCCCAGTACTTC. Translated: CASSLLTATGAQYF.